This T cell receptor beta chain originates from a study of OX40 agonist ivuxolimab in advanced cancers. This clone was seen a few times. Drawing of blood for sampling happened at baseline, at cycle 4 day 1, and at cycle 7 day 1. Germline V gives CDR1 MNHNS, CDR2 SASEGT. This CDR3 contains 15 residues. V was trimmed by 7 bases and J by 7 bases, leaving 22 bases between them. Repertoires were generated with immunoSEQ multiplex PCR, while TCRdb's copy carries only in-frame clones and drops some. The sample has roughly 60,000 clones, 70% to 90% seen once. The V and J genes are TRBV6-1 and TRBJ1-2, with a tentative D call TRBD1 (5 bases). This TCR derives from an adult with an advanced solid tumor such as melanoma, head and neck, liver or kidney cancer. Here the sequenced sample was CD4+ or CD8+ T cells sorted from blood, taken in a trial of the OX40 agonist ivuxolimab. The chain's CDR3 is CASTRGDLGLGGYTF. CDR3 DNA sequence: TGTGCCAGCACCCGAGGGGACCTCGGGTTAGGTGGCTACACCTTC.